This TCR beta chain was sequenced for a study of cytomegalovirus exposure and HLA in healthy donors. Germline lookup yields CDR1 MNHEY and CDR2 SVGAGI. The CDR3 consists of 14 residues. The V segment lost 4 bases and the J segment 7 bases; nucleotides outside the gene matches: 6. This PCR relied on a set of 60 Vbeta primers and 13 Jbeta primers. Profiled with immunoSEQ multiplex PCR; TCRdb holds only in-frame clones, not every one. This table has hundreds of thousands of clones, roughly two thirds appearing once. V usage is TRBV6-5 and J usage is TRBJ2-7; 11 bases map to TRBD1. Sample: PBMCs. This clonotype originated in a female donor in good health and CMV-seronegative. CDR3 protein: CASSSDRGHPEQYF. The CDR3 DNA reads as TGTGCCAGCAGTTCGGACAGGGGGCACCCGGAGCAGTACTTC.